Reported below is one TCR beta chain. The sample originates from a study of radiotherapy plus CTLA-4 blockade in lung cancer. Study-wide context: Objective responses emerged in 15% to 20% of patients, and around 31% attained disease control.

The repertoire was sequenced with immunoSEQ multiplex PCR; TCRdb's copy has only in-frame clones and lacks some. Counted here are tens of thousands of clones, roughly 85% occurring once; the ten biggest clones make up more than 0.75%. The germline V gene has CDR1 SGDLS and CDR2 YYNGEE. Trimming stripped 4 bases from V and 9 bases from J, with 14 bases between. The CDR3 is 13 amino acids. Sequenced material: peripheral blood, taken from a patient treated with radiotherapy plus ipilimumab. This clonotype was obtained from a human donor with non-small cell lung cancer who had stable disease on radiotherapy plus ipilimumab. This chain uses TRBV9 with TRBJ2-1; the D gene is possibly TRBD2 (5 bases). The CDR3 is CASSQRTGGEQFF. CDR3 DNA sequence: TGTGCCAGCAGCCAGCGGACCGGTGGTGAGCAGTTCTTC.